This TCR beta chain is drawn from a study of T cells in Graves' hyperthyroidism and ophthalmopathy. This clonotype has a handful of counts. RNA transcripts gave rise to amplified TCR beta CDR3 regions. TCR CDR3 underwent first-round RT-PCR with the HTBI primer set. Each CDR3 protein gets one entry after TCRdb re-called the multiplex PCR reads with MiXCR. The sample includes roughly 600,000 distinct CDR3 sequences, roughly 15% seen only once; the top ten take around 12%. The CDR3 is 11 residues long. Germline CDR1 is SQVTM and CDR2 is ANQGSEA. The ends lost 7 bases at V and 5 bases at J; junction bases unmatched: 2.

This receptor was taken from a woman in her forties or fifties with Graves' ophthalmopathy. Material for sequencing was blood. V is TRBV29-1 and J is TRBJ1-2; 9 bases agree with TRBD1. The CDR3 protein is CSADRGYGYTF. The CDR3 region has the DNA TGCAGCGCGGACAGGGGTTATGGCTACACCTTC.